This T cell receptor beta chain was obtained from a study of blood T cells in healthy people across ages. Overall study: Using template switching, researchers captured about one barcoded beta molecule for each two T cells.

The authors ran a second PCR of about 7 to 11 cycles using a sample-barcoded 5' primer and a J-beta primer mix. Via MiXCR, TCRdb re-called the 5' RACE reads, giving one row per CDR3 protein. Of around 1,500,000 distinct CDR3 sequences in the sample, approximately 40% were seen once. After removal of 8 bases from V and 0 bases from J, the junction contained 3 bases not matched to a gene. The CDR3 contains 14 residues. Germline CDR1 and CDR2: MNHEY and SVGAGI. The chain has TRBV6-5 and TRBJ2-3; the match to TRBD1 covers 9 bases. Material for sequencing was blood. The receptor's source is a woman under 30 in good health. CDR3 DNA sequence: TGTGCCAGCGGGGACAGGGTTAGCACAGATACGCAGTATTTT. It translates to CASGDRVSTDTQYF.